This T cell receptor beta chain was recorded in a study of blood T cell repertoires in COVID-19. The CDR3 loop spans 18 amino acids. Germline V gene sequence: CDR1 MNHEY, CDR2 SMNVEV (reference sequence). Trimming removed 4 bases from V and 3 bases from J, with 22 bases in between. Measured with immunoSEQ multiplex PCR; TCRdb has only the in-frame clones, and not every one. The repertoire has 200,000 or so clones, 60% to 85% of them found once; the top ten carry approximately 6%. The TCR comes from a woman between 70 and 85 years old with acute or convalescent COVID-19. J is TRBJ1-5 and V is TRBV27, with a weak D call TRBD1 (6 bases). Sequenced material: peripheral blood. The CDR3 coding sequence is TGTGCCAGCAGTTCTCCCGACCAAGCCGGACAGCTCAATCAGCCCCAGCATTTT. Translating it yields CASSSPDQAGQLNQPQHF.